The next 29 T cell receptor beta chains were all read from a single sample in a study of human T cells and chemical hapten exposure. TCRdb reanalysed the RACE reads using MiXCR and keeps one entry per CDR3 protein. The sample has over 300,000 distinct CDR3 sequences, 5% to 6.5% seen once. Time point noted: pre-sensitization, week 0. Treatment here: therapeutic diphenylcyclopropenone sensitization with weekly scalp DPC. Material: whole blood, obtained in connection with sensitization to the hapten diphenylcyclopropenone (DPC). These receptors came from a woman in her forties or fifties with alopecia areata. Some clones in this sample may be carry-over from other donors' samples.

This clonotype occurred many times. The CDR3 bases are TGTGCCAGCAGTGCAGGGGCTAGCTCCTACAATGAGCAGTTCTTC. Translation gives CASSAGASSYNEQFF. The chain has TRBV7-6 and TRBJ2-1; a possible D gene is TRBD1 (6 bases). The CDR3 runs to 15 residues. Trimming stripped 6 bases from V and 0 bases from J, with 12 bases between. The germline gives CDR1 SGHVS, CDR2 FNYEAQ.

This clonotype turned up a few times. V is TRBV12-3 or TRBV12-4 and J is TRBJ2-7; D unresolved. The CDR3 loop spans 12 amino acids. Trimming shortened V by 3 bases and J by 7 bases, and 10 bases separated the two germline ends. The CDR3 DNA is TGTGCCAGCAGTTTTGATGTATCGGAGCAGTACTTC. It translates to CASSFDVSEQYF.

The sample holds a few counts of this clonotype. V is TRBV3-1 and J is TRBJ1-5; possible D gene TRBD1, 6 bases. The CDR3 consists of 15 residues. Trimming took off 1 base at V and 1 base at J, with 8 bases between the two ends. The germline V gene has CDR1 LGHDT and CDR2 YNNKEL (reference sequence). CDR3 amino acids: CASSQGTGSNQPQHF. Here the CDR3 DNA reads TGTGCCAGCAGCCAAGGTACAGGGAGCAATCAGCCCCAGCATTTT. The whole variable domain, remainder taken from reference TRBV3-1 and TRBJ1-5, is DTAVSQTPKYLVTQMGNDKSIKCEQNLGHDTMYWYKQDSKKFLKIMFSYNNKELIINETVPNRFSPKSPDKAHLNLHINSLELGDSAVYFCASSQGTGSNQPQHFGDGTRLSIL.

This clonotype was counted many times. This chain joins TRBV6-6 and TRBJ1-6; 8 bases fit TRBD1. Germline lookup yields CDR1 MNHNY and CDR2 SVGAGI (reference sequence). V trimming: 2 bases; J trimming: 11 bases; junction bases outside the gene matches: 5. The CDR3 length is 14 residues. CDR3 sequence: CASSYGQGETPLHF. In nucleotides, the CDR3 is TGTGCCAGCAGTTACGGACAGGGCGAGACACCCCTCCACTTT.

J is TRBJ2-7 and V is TRBV29-1; possibly TRBD2 for D (6 bases). CDR1 is SQVTM and CDR2 is ANQGSEA in the germline V gene. Trimming stripped 7 bases from V and 4 bases from J, with 14 bases between. The CDR3 covers 12 residues. CDR3 nucleotides: TGCAGCGCCCGGAGGGATAGGTACGAGCAGTACTTC. It codes for CSARRDRYEQYF.

This clonotype appeared many times. This rearrangement joins TRBV28 to TRBJ2-5; possible D gene TRBD2, 7 bases. This CDR3 has 15 amino acids. The germline gives CDR1 MDHEN, CDR2 SYDVKM. Trimming left V 7 bases short and J 3 bases short, with 18 bases between. The CDR3 bases are TGTGCCAGCACCCCCGGGGAGGGGGGGGAAGAGACCCAGTACTTC. The encoded protein is CASTPGEGGEETQYF.

The rearrangement links TRBV10-3 to TRBJ2-3; 8 nucleotides agree with TRBD2. V was pared by 4 bases and J by 1 base, with 4 bases of the junction left unmatched. The germline V gene encodes CDR1 ENHRY and CDR2 SYGVKD. This CDR3 spans 15 amino acids. The CDR3 spells CAISGGSGGTDTQYF. The CDR3 DNA reads TGTGCCATCAGTGGAGGTAGCGGGGGCACAGATACGCAGTATTTT.

This clonotype was counted at least ten times. The chain employs TRBV7-8 and TRBJ2-3, with D unresolved. The germline gives CDR1 SGHVS, CDR2 FQNEAQ. The CDR3 runs 12 residues. V dropped 5 bases and J dropped 5 bases, with 8 bases sitting between them. CDR3 sequence: CASSTPGDTQYF. CDR3 nucleotide sequence: TGTGCCAGCAGCACACCGGGAGATACGCAGTATTTT.

This clonotype was detected only a few times. The chain recombines TRBV20-1 with TRBJ1-5; 8 nucleotides line up with TRBD1. J lost 6 bases, V lost 4 bases, and 5 bases had no gene match. Germline CDR1 and CDR2: DFQATT and SNEGSKA (reference sequence). This CDR3 contains 13 residues. The CDR3 loop is CSAKAGGIQPQHF. DNA for the CDR3: TGCAGTGCTAAGGCAGGGGGCATTCAGCCCCAGCATTTT.

This chain uses TRBV15 with TRBJ2-5; 7 bases fit TRBD2. The CDR3 is made up of 14 amino acids. Germline CDR1 and CDR2: LNHNV and YYDKDF (reference sequence). Trimming took 4 bases from V and 5 from J; bases not matched to a gene: 7. CDR3 region: CATSIRGEVETQYF. The CDR3 nucleotides are TGTGCCACCAGCATCCGGGGGGAGGTTGAGACCCAGTACTTC. The whole variable domain, remainder taken from reference TRBV15 and TRBJ2-5, is DAMVIQNPRYQVTQFGKPVTLSCSQTLNHNVMYWYQQKSSQAPKLLFHYYDKDFNNEADTPDNFQSRRPNTSFCFLDIRSPGLGDTAMYLCATSIRGEVETQYFGPGTRLLVL.

This clonotype was counted a few times. This chain joins TRBV29-1 and TRBJ2-7, with 11 bases that match TRBD1. Germline V CDR1 and CDR2: SQVTM, ANQGSEA. The CDR3 consists of 12 residues. The V and J ends lost 7 bases and 9 bases, in that order; junction bases with no gene match: 8. The CDR3 is CSAPGTGGGQYF. CDR3 DNA: TGCAGCGCGCCCGGGACAGGGGGAGGGCAGTACTTC.

This CDR3 is CASSELRGRNQPQHF. CDR3 DNA sequence: TGTGCCAGCAGTGAGTTACGAGGGCGTAATCAGCCCCAGCATTTT. The chain combines TRBV2 with TRBJ1-5; D is unclear. CDR1 is SNHLY, CDR2 FYNNEI, per germline. The CDR3 consists of 15 residues. Trimming left V 3 bases short and J 4 bases short, with 13 bases between.

This clonotype was observed at least ten times. The chain links TRBV28 to TRBJ2-7, with a possible D match to TRBD2 (6 bases). The V gene lost 3 bases and the J gene lost 3 bases, with 15 bases spanning the gap. Per the germline V gene, CDR1 is MDHEN and CDR2 is SYDVKM. The CDR3 loop spans 15 amino acids. In DNA form, the CDR3 reads TGTGCCAGCAGTTTTTCTTCGGGACTCCTCTACGAGCAGTACTTC. Its protein product is CASSFSSGLLYEQYF.

This clonotype was detected ten times or more. The rearrangement links TRBV9 to TRBJ2-1; 11 positions agree with TRBD2. In germline, CDR1 is SGDLS, CDR2 YYNGEE. This CDR3 region has 15 residues. V gave up 0 bases and J gave up 9 bases; unmatched junction bases: 5. The CDR3 nucleotides are TGTGCCAGCAGCGTAGGTAATAGCGGGAGGGCTGAGCAGTTCTTC. Its protein is CASSVGNSGRAEQFF.

At least ten counts were recorded for this clonotype. V usage is TRBV2 and J usage is TRBJ2-5; D is unresolved. CDR1 is SNHLY, CDR2 FYNNEI, per germline. This CDR3 has 12 amino acids. Trimming shortened V by 9 bases and J by 4 bases, and 12 bases separated the two germline ends. The CDR3 region has the DNA TGTGCCAGTTCCATTGGTCTAGAGACCCAGTACTTC. Translating it yields CASSIGLETQYF.

This clonotype was detected many times. The chain has TRBV7-8 and TRBJ2-7, with D maybe TRBD1 (6 bases). V gave up 4 bases and J gave up 2 bases, with 9 bases separating them. The CDR3 consists of 13 residues. Germline CDR1 reads SGHVS; CDR2 reads FQNEAQ. The CDR3 sequence is CASSSGQTYEQYF. CDR3 sequence (DNA): TGTGCCAGCAGCTCGGGACAAACCTACGAGCAGTACTTC.

This clonotype was counted a few times. The chain is built from TRBV7-2 and TRBJ1-1; no clear D. Trimming shortened V by 5 bases and J by 8 bases, and 12 bases separated the two germline ends. Germline V gene lookup returns CDR1 SGHTA and CDR2 FQGNSA. The CDR3 length is 12 residues. CDR3 sequence: CASSPRLREAFF. CDR3 bases: TGTGCCAGCAGCCCTCGACTGAGGGAAGCTTTCTTT.

This clonotype was seen many times. V usage is TRBV6-5 and J usage is TRBJ1-1, with 10 bases identical to TRBD1. The CDR3 runs to 15 residues. Germline values: CDR1 MNHEY, CDR2 SVGAGI. Trimming at V came to 4 bases and at J to 1 base, leaving 3 bases not matched to a gene. CDR3: CASSSWTGGNTEAFF. DNA for the CDR3: TGTGCCAGCAGTTCCTGGACAGGGGGGAACACTGAAGCTTTCTTT.

In its sample, this clonotype was seen a few times. This sequence joins TRBV29-1 and TRBJ1-1, with unresolved D. Trimming shortened V by 4 bases and J by 1 base, and 13 bases separated the two germline ends. This CDR3 comprises 14 residues. From germline, CDR1 is SQVTM and CDR2 ANQGSEA. The CDR3 bases are TGCAGCGTTGTGTTTGGGCGGGGGAACACTGAAGCTTTCTTT. Its protein is CSVVFGRGNTEAFF.

This clonotype appeared a few times. The V call is TRBV5-1, the J call TRBJ2-3, with TRBD2 identical over 8 bases. Germline V CDR1 and CDR2: SGHRS, YFSETQ. This CDR3 contains 15 residues. V shed 6 bases, J shed 5 bases, and the junction held 11 bases outside the gene matches. This CDR3 reads CASTPFGGAGDTQYF. The DNA for the CDR3 is TGCGCCAGCACCCCCTTCGGGGGGGCGGGAGATACGCAGTATTTT. Based on the CDR3 plus reference TRBV5-1 and TRBJ2-3, the full variable domain is KAGVTQTPRYLIKTRGQQVTLSCSPISGHRSVSWYQQTPGQGLQFLFEYFSETQRNKGNFPGRFSGRQFSNSRSEMNVSTLELGDSALYLCASTPFGGAGDTQYFGPGTRLTVL.

This clonotype occurred a few times. V usage is TRBV6-5 and J usage is TRBJ2-7; 11 nucleotides agree with TRBD2. This CDR3 comprises 14 residues. V lost 2 bases, J lost 7 bases, and 4 bases stayed unmatched. From germline, CDR1 is MNHEY and CDR2 SVGAGI. CDR3 sequence: CASSYIAGGGEQYF. CDR3 nucleotide sequence: TGTGCCAGCAGTTACATAGCGGGAGGGGGGGAGCAGTACTTC.

V usage is TRBV6-6 and J usage is TRBJ1-3; D unresolved. Germline V CDR1 and CDR2: MNHNY, SVGAGI (reference sequence). The CDR3 covers 16 residues. V was pared by 0 bases and J by 0 bases, with 9 bases between. The CDR3 sequence is CASSYSSGSSGNTIYF. The CDR3, as DNA: TGTGCCAGCAGTTACTCGAGCGGCAGCTCTGGAAACACCATATATTTT.

This sequence joins TRBV7-9 and TRBJ2-5; D is perhaps TRBD1 (6 bases). The CDR3 is 15 residues long. The V end was cut by 1 base, the J end by 2 bases, with 11 bases between. Per germline, CDR1 SEHNR and CDR2 FQNEAQ (reference sequence). The CDR3 coding sequence is TGTGCCAGCAGCTTAGGTCTAACAGGGCAAGAGACCCAGTACTTC. Protein sequence: CASSLGLTGQETQYF.

This clonotype was recorded at least ten times. The J gene is TRBJ2-3, the V gene TRBV6-2 or TRBV6-3, with TRBD2 matching 11 bases. The CDR3 runs 17 residues. Per the germline V gene, CDR1 is MNHEY and CDR2 is SVGEGT. J gave up 4 bases and V 7 bases, and 13 bases lay outside the gene matches. DNA for the CDR3: TGTGCCAGCATTCGCACTGCCGGGACTAGCGGCCCAGATACGCAGTATTTT. Protein: CASIRTAGTSGPDTQYF.

This clonotype was found a few times. The chain is built from TRBV28 and TRBJ2-7, with D perhaps matching TRBD1 (6 bases). V was shortened by 7 bases and J by 2 bases, with 12 bases between the two germline ends. CDR1 and CDR2 from the germline V gene are MDHEN and SYDVKM. The CDR3 contains 13 residues. CDR3 sequence reads: CASTFAGAYEQYF. CDR3 sequence (DNA): TGTGCCAGCACATTCGCAGGGGCCTACGAGCAGTACTTC.

This clonotype was observed many times. The chain uses TRBV6-9 and TRBJ2-7; D is perhaps TRBD2 (5 bases). V was pared by 9 bases and J by 5 bases, with 14 bases between. Germline V gene lookup returns CDR1 MNHGY and CDR2 SVAAGI. The CDR3 contains 12 residues. The DNA of the CDR3 is TGTGCCAGGAACGGGAAGGTACACGAGCAGTACTTC. This sequence encodes CARNGKVHEQYF.

Ten or more counts support this clonotype. The junction differs from germline at one of its ends, possibly a read error. The V gene is TRBV27, the J gene TRBJ2-1, with TRBD2 identical over 7 bases. CDR3 size: 15 residues. The germline V gene encodes CDR1 MNHEY and CDR2 SMNVEV (reference sequence). The CDR3 DNA reads TGTACCAGCAGCCCACTAGCGCCCTCCTACAATGAGCAGTTCTTC. This codes for CTSSPLAPSYNEQFF.

V and J are TRBV15 and TRBJ2-5, with 8 positions matching TRBD1. The CDR3 length is 14 residues. Per the germline V gene, CDR1 is LNHNV and CDR2 is YYDKDF (reference sequence). V trimming: 4 bases; J trimming: 2 bases; junction bases outside the gene matches: 3. CDR3 nucleotides: TGTGCCACCAGCAATGGACAGGGACAAGAGACCCAGTACTTC. Translation gives CATSNGQGQETQYF.

In this sample, this clonotype turned up many times. The chain carries TRBV24-1 and TRBJ1-4; no clear D gene. The CDR3 is made up of 14 amino acids. The germline V gene encodes CDR1 KGHDR and CDR2 SFDVKD. With 10 bases removed from V and 8 bases from J, the gap between germline ends came to 19 bases. CDR3 in DNA: TGTGCCACACCAGTGATCCCAGCCGTGGAAAAACTGTTTTTT. Its translation is CATPVIPAVEKLFF.